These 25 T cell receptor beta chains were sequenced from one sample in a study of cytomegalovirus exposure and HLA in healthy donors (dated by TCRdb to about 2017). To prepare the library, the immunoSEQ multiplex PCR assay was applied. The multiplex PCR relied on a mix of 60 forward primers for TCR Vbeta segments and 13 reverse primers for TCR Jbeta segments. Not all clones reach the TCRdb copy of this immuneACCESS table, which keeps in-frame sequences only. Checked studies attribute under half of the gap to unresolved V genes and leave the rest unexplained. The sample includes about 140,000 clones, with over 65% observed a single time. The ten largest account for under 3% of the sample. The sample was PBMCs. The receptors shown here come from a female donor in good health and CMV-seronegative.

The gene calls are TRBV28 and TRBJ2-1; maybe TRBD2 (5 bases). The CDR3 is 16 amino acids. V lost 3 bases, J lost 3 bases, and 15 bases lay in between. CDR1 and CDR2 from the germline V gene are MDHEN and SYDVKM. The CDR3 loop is CASSLSIASYYNEQFF. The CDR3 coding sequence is TGTGCCAGCAGTTTGTCCATAGCGAGCTACTACAATGAGCAGTTCTTC.

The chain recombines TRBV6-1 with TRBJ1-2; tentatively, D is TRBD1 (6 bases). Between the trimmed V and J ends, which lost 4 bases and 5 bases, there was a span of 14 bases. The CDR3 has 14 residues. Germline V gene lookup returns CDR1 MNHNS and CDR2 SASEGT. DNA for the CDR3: TGTGCCAGCAGTGTCTACTCCCAGGGGTATGGCTACACCTTC. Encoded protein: CASSVYSQGYGYTF.

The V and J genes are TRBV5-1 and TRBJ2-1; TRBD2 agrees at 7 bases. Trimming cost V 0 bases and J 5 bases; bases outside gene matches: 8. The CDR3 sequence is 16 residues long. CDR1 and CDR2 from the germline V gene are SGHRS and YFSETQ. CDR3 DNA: TGCGCCAGCAGCTTGGGAGGCGCGGGAGCCCACAATGAGCAGTTCTTC. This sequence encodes CASSLGGAGAHNEQFF.

CDR3 loop: CASTGGQGANFNEQFF. The CDR3, as DNA: TGTGCCAGCACCGGGGGACAGGGGGCGAATTTCAATGAGCAGTTCTTC. The chain employs TRBV9 and TRBJ2-1, with 12 bases that match TRBD1. J lost 6 bases, V lost 6 bases, and 10 bases had no gene match. The germline V gene encodes CDR1 SGDLS and CDR2 YYNGEE. The CDR3 is 16 residues long.

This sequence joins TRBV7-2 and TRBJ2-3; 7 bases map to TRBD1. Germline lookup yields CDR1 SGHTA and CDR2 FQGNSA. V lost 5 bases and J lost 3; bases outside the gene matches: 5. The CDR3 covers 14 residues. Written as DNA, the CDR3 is TGTGCCAGCAGCCGCGACAGGGTGACAGATACGCAGTATTTT. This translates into CASSRDRVTDTQYF.

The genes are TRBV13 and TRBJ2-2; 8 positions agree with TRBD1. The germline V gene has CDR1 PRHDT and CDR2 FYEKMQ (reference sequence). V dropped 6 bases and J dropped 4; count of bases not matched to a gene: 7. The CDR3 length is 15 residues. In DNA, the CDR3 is TGTGCCAGCAGATGGACAGGGCAGGTCACCGGGGAGCTGTTTTTT. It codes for CASRWTGQVTGELFF.

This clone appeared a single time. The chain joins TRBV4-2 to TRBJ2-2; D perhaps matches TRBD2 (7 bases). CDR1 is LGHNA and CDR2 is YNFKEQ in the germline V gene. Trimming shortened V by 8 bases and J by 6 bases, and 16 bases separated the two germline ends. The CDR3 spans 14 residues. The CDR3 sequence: CASRVGGGAGELFF. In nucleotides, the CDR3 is TGTGCCAGCCGGGTAGGGGGGGGCGCCGGGGAGCTGTTTTTT.

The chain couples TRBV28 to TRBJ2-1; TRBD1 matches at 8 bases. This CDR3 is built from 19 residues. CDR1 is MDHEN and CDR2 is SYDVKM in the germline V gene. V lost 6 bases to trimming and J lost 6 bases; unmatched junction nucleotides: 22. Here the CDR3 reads CASRSQGPGGLGDFNEQFF. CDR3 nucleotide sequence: TGTGCCAGCAGGTCCCAGGGCCCAGGGGGCCTGGGGGATTTCAATGAGCAGTTCTTC. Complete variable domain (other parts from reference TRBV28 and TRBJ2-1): DVKVTQSSRYLVKRTGEKVFLECVQDMDHENMFWYRQDPGLGLRLIYFSYDVKMKEKGDIPEGYSVSREKKERFSLILESASTNQTSMYLCASRSQGPGGLGDFNEQFFGPGTRLTVL.

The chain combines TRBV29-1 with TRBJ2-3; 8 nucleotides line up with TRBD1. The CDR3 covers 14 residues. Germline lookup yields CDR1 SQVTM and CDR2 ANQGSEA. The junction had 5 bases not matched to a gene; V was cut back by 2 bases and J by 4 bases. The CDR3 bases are TGCAGCGTTGAAAAGGGACAGGACCCAGATACGCAGTATTTT. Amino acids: CSVEKGQDPDTQYF.

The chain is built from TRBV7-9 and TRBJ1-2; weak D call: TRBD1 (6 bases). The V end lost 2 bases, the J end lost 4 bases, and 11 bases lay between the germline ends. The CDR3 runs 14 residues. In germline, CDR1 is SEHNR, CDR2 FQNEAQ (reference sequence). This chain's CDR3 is CASSLSGTPYGYTF. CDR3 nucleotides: TGTGCCAGCAGCTTATCAGGGACACCCTATGGCTACACCTTC.

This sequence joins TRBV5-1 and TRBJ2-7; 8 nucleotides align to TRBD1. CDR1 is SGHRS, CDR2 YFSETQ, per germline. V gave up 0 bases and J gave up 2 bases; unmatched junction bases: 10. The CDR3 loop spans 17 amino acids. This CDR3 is CASSLESRTGSPYEQYF. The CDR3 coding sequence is TGCGCCAGCAGCTTGGAGTCCCGGACAGGGAGCCCCTACGAGCAGTACTTC.

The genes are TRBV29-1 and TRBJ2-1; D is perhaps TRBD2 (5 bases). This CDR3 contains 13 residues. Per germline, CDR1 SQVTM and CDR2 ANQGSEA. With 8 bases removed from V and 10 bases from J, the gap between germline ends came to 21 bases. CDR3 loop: CSLGNGVPGEQFF. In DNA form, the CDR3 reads TGCAGCCTCGGTAATGGGGTCCCGGGGGAGCAGTTCTTC.

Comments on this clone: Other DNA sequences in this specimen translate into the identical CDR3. The DNA of the CDR3 is TGTGCCAGCAGGCCTACAGGGGGCACTGAAGCTTTCTTT. This gives the protein CASRPTGGTEAFF. The chain combines TRBV28 with TRBJ1-1; the match to TRBD1 covers 8 bases. The V segment lost 6 bases and the J segment 4 bases; nucleotides outside the gene matches: 4. This CDR3 contains 13 residues. Germline loops: CDR1 MDHEN, CDR2 SYDVKM.

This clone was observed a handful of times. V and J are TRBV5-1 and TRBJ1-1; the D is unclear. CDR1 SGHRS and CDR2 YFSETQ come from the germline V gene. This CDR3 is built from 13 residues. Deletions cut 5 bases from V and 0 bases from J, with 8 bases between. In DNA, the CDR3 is TGCGCCAGCAGTTCCCTTATGAACACTGAAGCTTTCTTT. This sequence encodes CASSSLMNTEAFF.

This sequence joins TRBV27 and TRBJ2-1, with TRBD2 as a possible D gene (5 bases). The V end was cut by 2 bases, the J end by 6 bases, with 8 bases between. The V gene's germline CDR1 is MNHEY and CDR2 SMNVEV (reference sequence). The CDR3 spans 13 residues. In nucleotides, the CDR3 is TGTGCCAGCAGTTTAACTAGGGTCAATGAGCAGTTCTTC. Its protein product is CASSLTRVNEQFF.

CDR3 in amino acids: CASTRGSGYTF. The CDR3 bases are TGTGCCAGCACCAGAGGGAGTGGCTACACCTTC. The chain combines TRBV21-1 with TRBJ1-2. TRBV21-1 is marked as a pseudogene. CDR3 length equals 11 residues.

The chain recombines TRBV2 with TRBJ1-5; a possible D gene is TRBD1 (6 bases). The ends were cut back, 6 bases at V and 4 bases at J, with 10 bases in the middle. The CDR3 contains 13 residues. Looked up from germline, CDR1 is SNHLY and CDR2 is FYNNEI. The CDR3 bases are TGTGCCAGCAGGGGAGGGGGGAATCAGCCCCAGCATTTT. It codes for CASRGGGNQPQHF.

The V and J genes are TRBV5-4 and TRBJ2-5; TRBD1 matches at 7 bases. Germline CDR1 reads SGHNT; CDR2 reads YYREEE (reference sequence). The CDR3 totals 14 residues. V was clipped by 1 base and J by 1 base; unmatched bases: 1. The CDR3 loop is CASSLRQGQETQYF. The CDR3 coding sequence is TGTGCCAGCAGCTTGCGACAGGGCCAAGAGACCCAGTACTTC. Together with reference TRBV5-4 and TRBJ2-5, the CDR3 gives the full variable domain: ETGVTQSPTHLIKTRGQQVTLRCSSQSGHNTVSWYQQALGQGPQFIFQYYREEENGRGNFPPRFSGLQFPNYSSELNVNALELDDSALYLCASSLRQGQETQYFGPGTRLLVL.

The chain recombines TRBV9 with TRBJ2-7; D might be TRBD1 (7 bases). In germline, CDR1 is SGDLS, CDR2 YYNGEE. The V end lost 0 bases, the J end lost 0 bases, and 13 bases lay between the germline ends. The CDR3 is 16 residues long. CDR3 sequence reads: CASSVGGAGGSYEQYF. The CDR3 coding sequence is TGTGCCAGCAGCGTAGGGGGGGCAGGGGGCTCCTACGAGCAGTACTTC.

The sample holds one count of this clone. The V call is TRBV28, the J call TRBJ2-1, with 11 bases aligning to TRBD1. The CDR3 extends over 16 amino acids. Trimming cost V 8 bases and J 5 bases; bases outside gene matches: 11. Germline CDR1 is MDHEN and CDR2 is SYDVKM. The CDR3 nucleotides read TGTGCCAGCGATTCTGGGGGGACAGGGGGACACAATGAGCAGTTCTTC. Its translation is CASDSGGTGGHNEQFF.

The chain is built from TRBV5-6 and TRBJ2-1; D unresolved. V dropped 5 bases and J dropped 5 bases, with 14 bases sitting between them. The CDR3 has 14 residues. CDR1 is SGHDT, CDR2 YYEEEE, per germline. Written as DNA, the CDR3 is TGTGCCAGCAGAGCCCGCCCGACTCACAATGAGCAGTTCTTC. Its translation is CASRARPTHNEQFF.

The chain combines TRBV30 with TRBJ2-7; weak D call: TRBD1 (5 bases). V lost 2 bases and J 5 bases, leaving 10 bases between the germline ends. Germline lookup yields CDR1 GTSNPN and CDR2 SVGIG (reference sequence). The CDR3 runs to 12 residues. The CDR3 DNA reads TGTGCCTGGAGTAGGGGTGCAAACGAGCAGTACTTC. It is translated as CAWSRGANEQYF.

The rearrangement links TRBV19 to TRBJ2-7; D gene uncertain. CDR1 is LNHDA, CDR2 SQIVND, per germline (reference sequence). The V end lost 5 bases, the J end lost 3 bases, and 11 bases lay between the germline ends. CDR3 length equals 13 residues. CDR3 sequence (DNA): TGTGCCAGTAGTCTCGACGGAGACTACGAGCAGTACTTC. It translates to CASSLDGDYEQYF.

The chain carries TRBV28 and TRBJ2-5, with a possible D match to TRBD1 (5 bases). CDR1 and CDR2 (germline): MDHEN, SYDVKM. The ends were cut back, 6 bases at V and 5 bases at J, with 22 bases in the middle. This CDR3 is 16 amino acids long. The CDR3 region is CASSLNIPSWGETQYF. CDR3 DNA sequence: TGTGCCAGCAGCCTAAATATCCCCTCGTGGGGCGAGACCCAGTACTTC.

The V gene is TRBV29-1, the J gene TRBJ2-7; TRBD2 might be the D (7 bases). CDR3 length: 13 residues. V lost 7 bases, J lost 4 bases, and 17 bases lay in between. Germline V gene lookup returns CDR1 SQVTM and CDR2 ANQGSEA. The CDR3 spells CSAVFGGRYEQYF. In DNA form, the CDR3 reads TGCAGCGCTGTCTTCGGGGGGCGGTACGAGCAGTACTTC.